Sequencing of this T cell receptor beta chain was carried out in a study of blood T cell repertoires in COVID-19. For the study at large: COVID-19 samples collected from the United States, Italy and Spain covered acute and convalescent phases. T cells, B-cell-depleted T cells, or PBMCs provided the cDNA or gDNA that served as material.

The germline CDR1 and CDR2 sequences are DFQATT and SNEGSKA (reference sequence). This CDR3 has 15 residues. The ends were cut back, 3 bases at V and 3 bases at J, with 15 bases in the middle. In the authors' methods: Nucleated cell counts were estimated from reference gene primer amplification. Sequencing used immunoSEQ multiplex PCR; TCRdb keeps in-frame clones, though not all of them. D and trimming come from the DNA, and the V and J calls and clone size come from that table. This table has roughly 200,000 clones, 88% appearing once. This receptor was taken from a man aged 40-49 years with active or convalescent COVID-19. The chain couples TRBV20-1 to TRBJ1-3; D is possibly TRBD1 (5 bases). Sequencing was done on a sample of peripheral blood. The CDR3, as DNA: TGCAGTGCTAGTTCCAGGGTATTCAGTGGAAACACCATATATTTT. Its translation is CSASSRVFSGNTIYF.